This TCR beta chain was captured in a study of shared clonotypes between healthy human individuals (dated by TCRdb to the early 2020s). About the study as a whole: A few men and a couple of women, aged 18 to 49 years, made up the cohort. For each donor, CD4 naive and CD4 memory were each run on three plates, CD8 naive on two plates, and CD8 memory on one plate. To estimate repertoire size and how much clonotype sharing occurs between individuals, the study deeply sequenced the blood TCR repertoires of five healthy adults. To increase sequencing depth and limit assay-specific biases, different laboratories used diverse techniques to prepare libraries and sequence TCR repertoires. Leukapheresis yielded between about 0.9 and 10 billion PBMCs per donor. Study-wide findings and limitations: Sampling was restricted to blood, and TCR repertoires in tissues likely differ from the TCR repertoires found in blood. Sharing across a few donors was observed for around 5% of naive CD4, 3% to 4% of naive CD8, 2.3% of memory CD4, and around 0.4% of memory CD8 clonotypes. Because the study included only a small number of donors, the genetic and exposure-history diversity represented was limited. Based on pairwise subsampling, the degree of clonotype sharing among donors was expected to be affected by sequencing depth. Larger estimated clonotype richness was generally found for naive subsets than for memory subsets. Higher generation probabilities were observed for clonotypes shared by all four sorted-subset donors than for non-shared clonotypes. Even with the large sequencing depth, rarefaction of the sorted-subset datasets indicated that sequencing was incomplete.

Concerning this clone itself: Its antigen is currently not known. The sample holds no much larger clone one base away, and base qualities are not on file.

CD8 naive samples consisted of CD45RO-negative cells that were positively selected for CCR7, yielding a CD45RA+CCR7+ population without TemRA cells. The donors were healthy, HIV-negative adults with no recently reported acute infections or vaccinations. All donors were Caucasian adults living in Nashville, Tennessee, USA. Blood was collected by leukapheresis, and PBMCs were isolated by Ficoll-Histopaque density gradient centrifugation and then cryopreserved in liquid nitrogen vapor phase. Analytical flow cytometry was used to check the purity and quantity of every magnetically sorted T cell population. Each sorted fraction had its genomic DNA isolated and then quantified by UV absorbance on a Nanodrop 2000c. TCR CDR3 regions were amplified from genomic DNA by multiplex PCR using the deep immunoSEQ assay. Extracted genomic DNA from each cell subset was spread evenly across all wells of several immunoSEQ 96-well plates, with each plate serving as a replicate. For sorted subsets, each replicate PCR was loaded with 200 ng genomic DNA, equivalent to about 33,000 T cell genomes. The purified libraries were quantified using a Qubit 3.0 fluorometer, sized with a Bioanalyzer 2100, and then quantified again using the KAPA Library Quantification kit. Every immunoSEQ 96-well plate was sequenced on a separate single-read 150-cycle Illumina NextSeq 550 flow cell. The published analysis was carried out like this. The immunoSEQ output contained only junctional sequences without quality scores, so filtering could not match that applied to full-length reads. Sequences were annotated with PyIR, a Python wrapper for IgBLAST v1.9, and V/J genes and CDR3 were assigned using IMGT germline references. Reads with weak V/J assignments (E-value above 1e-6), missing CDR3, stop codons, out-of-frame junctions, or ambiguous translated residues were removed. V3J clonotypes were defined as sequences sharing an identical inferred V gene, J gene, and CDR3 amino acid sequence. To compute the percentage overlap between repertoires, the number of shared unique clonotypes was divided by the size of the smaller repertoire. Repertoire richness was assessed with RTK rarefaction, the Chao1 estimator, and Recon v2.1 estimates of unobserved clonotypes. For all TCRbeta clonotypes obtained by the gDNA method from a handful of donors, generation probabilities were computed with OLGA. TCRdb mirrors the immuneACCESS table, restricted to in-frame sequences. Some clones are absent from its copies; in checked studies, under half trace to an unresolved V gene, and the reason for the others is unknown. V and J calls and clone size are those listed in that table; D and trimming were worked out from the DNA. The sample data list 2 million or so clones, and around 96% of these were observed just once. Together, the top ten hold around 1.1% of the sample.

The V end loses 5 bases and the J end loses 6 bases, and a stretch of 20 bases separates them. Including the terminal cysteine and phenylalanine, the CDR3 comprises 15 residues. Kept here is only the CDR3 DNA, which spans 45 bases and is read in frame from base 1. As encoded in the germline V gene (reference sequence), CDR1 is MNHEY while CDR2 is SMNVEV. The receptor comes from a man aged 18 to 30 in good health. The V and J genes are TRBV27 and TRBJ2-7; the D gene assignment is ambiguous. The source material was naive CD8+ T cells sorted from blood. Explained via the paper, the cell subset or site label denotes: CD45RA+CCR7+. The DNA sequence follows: TGTGCCAGCAGTGTAGACCCCCTAGGTGTAGTCGAGCAGTACTTC. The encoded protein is CASSVDPLGVVEQYF.